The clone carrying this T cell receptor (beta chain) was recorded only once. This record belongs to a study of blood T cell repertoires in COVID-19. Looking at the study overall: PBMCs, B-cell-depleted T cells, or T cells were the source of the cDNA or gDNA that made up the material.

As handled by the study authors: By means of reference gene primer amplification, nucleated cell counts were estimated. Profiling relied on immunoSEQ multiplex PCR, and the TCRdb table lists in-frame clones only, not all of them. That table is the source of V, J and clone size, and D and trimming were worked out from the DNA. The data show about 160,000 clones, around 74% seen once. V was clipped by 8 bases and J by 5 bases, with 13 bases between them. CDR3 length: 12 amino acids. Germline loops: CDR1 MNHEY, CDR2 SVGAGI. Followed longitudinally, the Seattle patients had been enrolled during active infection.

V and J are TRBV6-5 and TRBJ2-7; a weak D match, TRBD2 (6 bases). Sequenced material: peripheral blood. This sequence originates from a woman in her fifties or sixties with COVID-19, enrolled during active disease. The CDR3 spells CASPGSGHEQYF. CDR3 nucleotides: TGTGCCAGCCCCGGGAGCGGGCACGAGCAGTACTTC.